This T cell receptor (beta chain) was sequenced in a study of blood T cells in healthy people across ages. Primers used in a second PCR of roughly 6 to 12 cycles were a sample-barcoded 5' primer and a J-beta primer mix. Sequencing yielded, for each sample, at least 3 million paired-end reads carrying CDR3. TCRdb processed the 5' RACE reads anew with MiXCR; each CDR3 protein has one entry. The sample yields 450,000 to 700,000 distinct CDR3 sequences, roughly 29% seen once. The CDR3 has 14 residues. Between the trimmed V and J ends, which lost 4 bases and 6 bases, there was a span of 15 bases. The germline V gene has CDR1 SQVTM and CDR2 ANQGSEA. This clonotype was counted between two and nine times.

The TCR was taken from a woman in her 70s in good health. The chain is built from TRBV29-1 and TRBJ2-2; weak D call: TRBD1 (6 bases). Input material: blood. CDR3 in amino acids: CSVVGRGKSGELFF. In nucleotides, the CDR3 is TGCAGCGTTGTGGGCAGGGGAAAATCCGGGGAGCTGTTTTTT.